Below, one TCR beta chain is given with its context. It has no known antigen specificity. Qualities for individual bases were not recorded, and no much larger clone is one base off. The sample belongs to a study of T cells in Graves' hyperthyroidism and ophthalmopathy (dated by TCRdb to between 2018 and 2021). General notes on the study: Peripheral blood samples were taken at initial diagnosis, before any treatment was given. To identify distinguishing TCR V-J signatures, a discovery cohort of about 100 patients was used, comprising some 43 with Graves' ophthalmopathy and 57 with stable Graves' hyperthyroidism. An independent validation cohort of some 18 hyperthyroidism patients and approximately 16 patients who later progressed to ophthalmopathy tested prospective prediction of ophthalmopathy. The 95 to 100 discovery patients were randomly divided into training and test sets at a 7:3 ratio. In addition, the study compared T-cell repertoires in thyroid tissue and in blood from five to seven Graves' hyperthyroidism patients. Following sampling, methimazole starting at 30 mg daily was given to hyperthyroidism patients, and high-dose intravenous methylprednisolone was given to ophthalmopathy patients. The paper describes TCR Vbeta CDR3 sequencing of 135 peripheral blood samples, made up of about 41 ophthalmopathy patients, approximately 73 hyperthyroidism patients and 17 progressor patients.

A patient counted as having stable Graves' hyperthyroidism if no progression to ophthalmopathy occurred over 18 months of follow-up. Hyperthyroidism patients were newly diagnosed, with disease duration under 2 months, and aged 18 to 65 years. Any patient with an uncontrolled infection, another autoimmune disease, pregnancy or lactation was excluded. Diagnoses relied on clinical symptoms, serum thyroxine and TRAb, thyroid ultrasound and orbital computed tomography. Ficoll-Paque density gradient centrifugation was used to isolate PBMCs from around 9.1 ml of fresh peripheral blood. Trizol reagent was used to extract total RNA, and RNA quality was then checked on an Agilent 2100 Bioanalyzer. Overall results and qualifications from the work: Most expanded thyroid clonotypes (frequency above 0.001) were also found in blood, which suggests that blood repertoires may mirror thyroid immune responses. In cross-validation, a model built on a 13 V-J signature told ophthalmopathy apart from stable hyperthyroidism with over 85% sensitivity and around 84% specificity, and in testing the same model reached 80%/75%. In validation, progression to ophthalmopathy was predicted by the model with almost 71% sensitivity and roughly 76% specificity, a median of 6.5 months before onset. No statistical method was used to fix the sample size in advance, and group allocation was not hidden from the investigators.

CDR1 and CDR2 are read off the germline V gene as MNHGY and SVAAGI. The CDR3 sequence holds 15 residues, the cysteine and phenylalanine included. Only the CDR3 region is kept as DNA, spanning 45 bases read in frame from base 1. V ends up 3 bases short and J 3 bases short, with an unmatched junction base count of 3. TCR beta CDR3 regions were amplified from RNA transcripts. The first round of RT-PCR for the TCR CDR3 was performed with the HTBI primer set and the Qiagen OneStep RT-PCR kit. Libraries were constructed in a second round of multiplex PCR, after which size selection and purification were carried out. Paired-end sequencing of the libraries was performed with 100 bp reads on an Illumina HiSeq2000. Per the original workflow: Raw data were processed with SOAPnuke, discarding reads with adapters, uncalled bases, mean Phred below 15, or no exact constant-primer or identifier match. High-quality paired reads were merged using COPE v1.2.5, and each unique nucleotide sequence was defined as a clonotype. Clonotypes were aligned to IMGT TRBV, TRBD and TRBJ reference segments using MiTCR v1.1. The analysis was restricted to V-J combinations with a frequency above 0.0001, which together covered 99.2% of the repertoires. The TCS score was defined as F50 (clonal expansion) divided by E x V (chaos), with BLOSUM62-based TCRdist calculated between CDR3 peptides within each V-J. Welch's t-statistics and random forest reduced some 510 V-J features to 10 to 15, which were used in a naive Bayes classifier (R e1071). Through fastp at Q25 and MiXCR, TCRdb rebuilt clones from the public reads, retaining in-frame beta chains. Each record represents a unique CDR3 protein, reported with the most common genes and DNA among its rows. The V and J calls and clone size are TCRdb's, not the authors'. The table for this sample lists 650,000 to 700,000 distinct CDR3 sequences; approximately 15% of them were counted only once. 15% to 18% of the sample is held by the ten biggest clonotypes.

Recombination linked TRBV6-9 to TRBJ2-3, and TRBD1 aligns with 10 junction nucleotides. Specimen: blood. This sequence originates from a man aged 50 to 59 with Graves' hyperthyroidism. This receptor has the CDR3 CASSYDRGRTDTQYF. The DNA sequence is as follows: TGTGCCAGCAGTTACGACAGGGGGCGAACAGATACGCAGTATTTT.